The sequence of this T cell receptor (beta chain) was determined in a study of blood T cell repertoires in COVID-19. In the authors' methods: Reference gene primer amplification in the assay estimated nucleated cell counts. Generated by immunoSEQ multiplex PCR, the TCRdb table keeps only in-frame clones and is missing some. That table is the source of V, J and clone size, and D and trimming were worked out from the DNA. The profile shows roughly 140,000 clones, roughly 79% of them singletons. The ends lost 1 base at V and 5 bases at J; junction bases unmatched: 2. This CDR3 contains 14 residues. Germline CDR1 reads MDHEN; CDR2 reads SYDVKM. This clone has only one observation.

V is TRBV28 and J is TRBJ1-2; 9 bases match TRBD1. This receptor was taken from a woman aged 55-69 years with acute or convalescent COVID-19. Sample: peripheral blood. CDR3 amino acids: CASSLSGQGYGYTF. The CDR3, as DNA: TGTGCCAGCAGTTTATCAGGACAGGGGTATGGCTACACCTTC.